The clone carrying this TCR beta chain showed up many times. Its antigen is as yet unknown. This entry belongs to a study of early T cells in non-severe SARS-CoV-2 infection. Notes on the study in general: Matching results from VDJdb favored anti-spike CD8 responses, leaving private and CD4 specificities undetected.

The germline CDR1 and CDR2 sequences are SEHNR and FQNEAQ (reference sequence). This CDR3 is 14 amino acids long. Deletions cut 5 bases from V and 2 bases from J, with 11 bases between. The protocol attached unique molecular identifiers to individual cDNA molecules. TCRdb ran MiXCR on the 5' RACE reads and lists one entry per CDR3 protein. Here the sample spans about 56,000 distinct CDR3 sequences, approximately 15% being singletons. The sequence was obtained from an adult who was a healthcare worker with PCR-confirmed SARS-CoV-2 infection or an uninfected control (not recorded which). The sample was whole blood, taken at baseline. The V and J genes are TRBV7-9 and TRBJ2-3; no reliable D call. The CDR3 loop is CASSPRTITDTQYF. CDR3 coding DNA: TGTGCCAGCAGCCCACGGACGATCACAGATACGCAGTATTTT.